This is a list of T cell receptor beta chains from one sample in a study of early T cells in non-severe SARS-CoV-2 infection. TCRdb fed the 5' RACE reads into MiXCR, producing one record per CDR3 protein. This table has 50,000 to 70,000 distinct CDR3 sequences, about 6% appearing once. The specimen was whole blood, collected at baseline. These receptors were obtained from an adult who was a healthcare worker with PCR-confirmed SARS-CoV-2 infection or an uninfected control (not recorded which). The CDR3 runs from the conserved cysteine through the conserved F or W. D genes are given only for firm matches. Expanded clones get a size class; other rows say once, few or many, or leave the size out.

clone_size: medium-sized; d_call: -; j_call: TRBJ2-7; v_call: TRBV28; cdr3_aa: CASSSGTGSYEQYF; cdr3_nt: TGTGCCAGCAGTTCGGGGACGGGGAGTTACGAGCAGTACTTC
clone_size: many; d_call: -; j_call: TRBJ1-3; v_call: TRBV7-8; cdr3_aa: CASSLGDSGNTIYF; cdr3_nt: TGTGCCAGCAGCTTAGGAGACTCTGGAAACACCATATATTTT
clone_size: many; d_call: TRBD2; j_call: TRBJ2-1; v_call: TRBV5-1; cdr3_aa: CASSPPSSSGSYNEQFF; cdr3_nt: TGCGCCAGCAGCCCGCCTTCCAGTAGCGGGAGCTACAATGAGCAGTTCTTC
clone_size: -; d_call: -; j_call: TRBJ2-3; v_call: TRBV5-1; cdr3_aa: CASSTGLGGEDTQYF; cdr3_nt: TGCGCCAGCAGCACCGGCCTGGGCGGGGAGGATACGCAGTATTTT
clone_size: many; d_call: TRBD1; j_call: TRBJ1-2; v_call: TRBV6-6; cdr3_aa: CASSRRDRGLHGYTF; cdr3_nt: TGTGCCAGCAGTCGTCGGGACAGGGGGCTGCATGGCTACACCTTC
clone_size: many; d_call: -; j_call: TRBJ1-2; v_call: TRBV5-8; cdr3_aa: CASSHSQVRLGNYGYTF; cdr3_nt: TGTGCCAGCAGCCACAGTCAGGTCCGGCTCGGGAACTATGGCTACACCTTC
clone_size: many; d_call: TRBD2; j_call: TRBJ2-1; v_call: TRBV9; cdr3_aa: CASSAYSGRRTYNEQFF; cdr3_nt: TGTGCCAGCAGCGCCTATAGCGGGAGAAGGACCTACAATGAGCAGTTCTTC
clone_size: many; d_call: -; j_call: TRBJ2-4; v_call: TRBV3-1; cdr3_aa: CATSERLAKNIQYF; cdr3_nt: TGTGCCACTTCCGAACGGCTAGCCAAAAACATTCAGTACTTC
clone_size: many; d_call: TRBD1; j_call: TRBJ2-1; v_call: TRBV7-8; cdr3_aa: CASSFGQGNQNEQFF; cdr3_nt: TGTGCCAGCAGCTTCGGACAGGGGAACCAAAATGAGCAGTTCTTC
clone_size: few; d_call: -; j_call: TRBJ2-7; v_call: TRBV11-2; cdr3_aa: CASSLENAYKQYF; cdr3_nt: TGTGCCAGCAGCTTGGAGAACGCGTACAAGCAGTACTTC
clone_size: many; d_call: -; j_call: TRBJ2-3; v_call: TRBV11-2; cdr3_aa: CASSLIGSSTDTQYF; cdr3_nt: TGTGCCAGCAGCTTGATCGGGAGTTCCACAGATACGCAGTATTTT
clone_size: -; d_call: -; j_call: TRBJ1-3; v_call: TRBV10-3; cdr3_aa: CATTRGTGSSGNTIYF; cdr3_nt: TGTGCCACCACCCGCGGGACGGGGAGCTCTGGAAACACCATATATTTT
clone_size: few; d_call: TRBD2; j_call: TRBJ2-3; v_call: TRBV2; cdr3_aa: CASSEKKASGSTDTQYF; cdr3_nt: TGTGCCAGCAGTGAAAAAAAGGCTAGCGGAAGCACAGATACGCAGTATTTT
clone_size: many; d_call: TRBD2; j_call: TRBJ2-1; v_call: TRBV7-6; cdr3_aa: CASSLAAGGLYNEQFF; cdr3_nt: TGTGCCAGCAGCTTAGCTGCGGGAGGCCTGTACAATGAGCAGTTCTTC
clone_size: many; d_call: -; j_call: TRBJ2-3; v_call: TRBV5-1; cdr3_aa: CASSLNLMGDRPYDTQYF; cdr3_nt: TGCGCCAGCAGCTTAAACCTAATGGGGGACCGCCCCTACGATACGCAGTATTTT
clone_size: many; d_call: -; j_call: TRBJ1-1; v_call: TRBV29-1; cdr3_aa: CSVKHFQTEAFF; cdr3_nt: TGCAGCGTGAAACACTTCCAGACTGAAGCTTTCTTT
clone_size: many; d_call: -; j_call: TRBJ1-5; v_call: TRBV20-1; cdr3_aa: CSASKGLGNQPQHF; cdr3_nt: TGCAGTGCTAGCAAAGGGTTGGGTAATCAGCCCCAGCATTTT
clone_size: -; d_call: TRBD1; j_call: TRBJ2-5; v_call: TRBV19; cdr3_aa: CASNAGGWETQYF; cdr3_nt: TGTGCCAGTAACGCAGGGGGCTGGGAGACCCAGTACTTC
clone_size: many; d_call: -; j_call: TRBJ1-3; v_call: TRBV5-1; cdr3_aa: CASSAGTQSSGNTIYF; cdr3_nt: TGCGCCAGCAGCGCCGGGACACAGAGCTCTGGAAACACCATATATTTT
clone_size: many; d_call: -; j_call: TRBJ2-7; v_call: TRBV20-1; cdr3_aa: CSAIAVGQYF; cdr3_nt: TGCAGTGCTATTGCGGTTGGGCAGTACTTC
clone_size: many; d_call: -; j_call: TRBJ1-2; v_call: TRBV2; cdr3_aa: CASSEVWNYGYTF; cdr3_nt: TGTGCCAGCAGTGAAGTCTGGAACTATGGCTACACCTTC
clone_size: many; d_call: TRBD1; j_call: TRBJ2-7; v_call: TRBV5-4; cdr3_aa: CASSLDPTGGMNEQYF; cdr3_nt: TGTGCCAGCAGCTTGGACCCGACAGGGGGCATGAACGAGCAGTACTTC
clone_size: -; d_call: -; j_call: TRBJ1-4; v_call: TRBV5-8; cdr3_aa: CASSAGRQPGREEKLFF; cdr3_nt: TGTGCCAGCAGCGCGGGTAGACAACCGGGACGGGAGGAAAAACTGTTTTTT
clone_size: many; d_call: -; j_call: TRBJ2-1; v_call: TRBV7-6; cdr3_aa: CASGGSWSGKFF; cdr3_nt: TGTGCCAGTGGGGGCTCATGGTCAGGAAAGTTCTTC
clone_size: many; d_call: -; j_call: TRBJ2-7; v_call: TRBV7-9; cdr3_aa: CASSLSRNEQYF; cdr3_nt: TGTGCCAGCAGCTTATCCCGGAACGAGCAGTACTTC
clone_size: many; d_call: -; j_call: TRBJ2-7; v_call: TRBV28; cdr3_aa: CASTWDHGEQYF; cdr3_nt: TGTGCCAGCACCTGGGACCATGGCGAGCAGTACTTC
clone_size: few; d_call: -; j_call: TRBJ2-2; v_call: TRBV6-2/TRBV6-3; cdr3_aa: CASSYRGRELFF; cdr3_nt: TGTGCCAGCAGTTATAGGGGAAGGGAGCTGTTTTTT
clone_size: many; d_call: -; j_call: TRBJ2-1; v_call: TRBV15; cdr3_aa: CATSRDPQGKDNEQFF; cdr3_nt: TGTGCCACCAGCAGAGATCCGCAGGGGAAAGACAATGAGCAGTTCTTC